Listed below are T cell receptor beta chains from one sample, sequenced in a study of blood T cell repertoires in COVID-19. The protocol was immunoSEQ multiplex PCR, while the TCRdb copy is restricted to in-frame clones and leaves out a portion. The sample includes 250,000 to 350,000 clones, 80% to 95% of them seen just once. Material for sequencing was peripheral blood. The receptors originated from a woman in her thirties with COVID-19, enrolled during active disease. The CDR3 runs from the conserved cysteine through the conserved F or W. A D gene is named only where the DNA matches it firmly. Size tells how often a clone was seen (once, few, many) or the class of an expanded clone, and some rows leave it out.

V gene	J gene	D gene	clone size	CDR3 DNA	CDR3 protein
TRBV3-1/TRBV3-2	TRBJ2-1	TRBD2	.	TGTGCCAGCAGCCAAATCCTAACGGGAGGGTACAATGAGCAGTTCTTC	CASSQILTGGYNEQFF
TRBV28	TRBJ2-7	TRBD2	.	TGTGCCAGCAGTCCGTATAGCGGGAGCCCTGGGGAGCAGTACTTC	CASSPYSGSPGEQYF
TRBV28	TRBJ2-6	TRBD2	.	TGTGCCAGCAGAAAACTAGCGGGAGGGCCCCCTGGGGCCAACGTCCTGACTTTC	CASRKLAGGPPGANVLTF
TRBV27	TRBJ2-7	.	.	TGTGCCAGCAGTTCCCTACAGGGTTCGGGCTACGAGCAGTACTTC	CASSSLQGSGYEQYF
TRBV10-1	TRBJ1-2	.	.	TGCGCCAGCAGTGAGACCTCTACCTATGGCTACACCTTC	CASSETSTYGYTF
TRBV15	TRBJ1-4	.	.	TGTGCCACCAGCAGAGATCTTTGGGGGGTGAATGAAAAACTGTTTTTT	CATSRDLWGVNEKLFF
TRBV4-3	TRBJ2-3	TRBD2	.	TGCGCCAGCAGCCCACGGGACTACGGGGATACGCAGTATTTT	CASSPRDYGDTQYF
TRBV10-3	TRBJ2-2	.	.	TGTGCCATCAGCCACGGGAGTGTAAACACCGGGGAGCTGTTTTTT	CAISHGSVNTGELFF
TRBV25-1	TRBJ2-1	TRBD1	.	TGTGCCAGCAGTCACGGGACAGGGCTAAGGAGCTCCTACAATGAGCAGTTCTTC	CASSHGTGLRSSYNEQFF
TRBV28	TRBJ1-2	.	.	TGTGCCAGCAGTTTATTAAGCGGCTACACCTTC	CASSLLSGYTF
TRBV5-1	TRBJ1-1	TRBD1	.	TGCGCCAGCAGCTTGGAGGGCAGGGGGTATATGAACACTGAAGCTTTCTTT	CASSLEGRGYMNTEAFF
TRBV4-1	TRBJ2-7	.	few	TGCGCCAGCAGCCAAGTCGGGTACGAGCAGTACTTC	CASSQVGYEQYF
TRBV5-1	TRBJ2-2	.	.	TGCGCCAGCGCCCAGACGAACACCGGGGAGCTGTTTTTT	CASAQTNTGELFF
TRBV29-1	TRBJ1-4	TRBD1	.	TGCAGCGCCTGGACAGGGAGGAATGAAAAACTGTTTTTT	CSAWTGRNEKLFF
TRBV18	TRBJ1-6	TRBD1	.	TGTGCCAGCTCCCTAGGGGGCCGGGGTTCACCCCTCCACTTT	CASSLGGRGSPLHF
TRBV4-1	TRBJ1-3	.	.	TGCGCCAGCAGCCAAGATCCCAGGGCTGGAAACACCATATATTTT	CASSQDPRAGNTIYF